Only one count was recorded for the clone carrying this TCR beta chain. Per the original methods: Researchers report that nucleated cell counts were estimated from reference gene primer amplification. Some clones are missing from TCRdb's copy, which holds only in-frame ones; the method was immunoSEQ multiplex PCR. From that table come the V and J calls and clone size; the DNA was used to work out D and trimming. The repertoire holds 110,000 to 150,000 clones, with around 88% as singletons. These data originate in a study of blood T cell repertoires in COVID-19. Study in general: Sample material is recorded as cDNA or gDNA derived from T cells, B-cell-depleted T cells, or PBMCs.

The clonotype originates from a man aged 55 to 70 with active or convalescent COVID-19. Source material: peripheral blood.

The DNA of the CDR3 is TGCGCCAGCAGCCAAGATATGGGGGCAGGCACCGGCTACACCTTC. Translation gives CASSQDMGAGTGYTF. V and J are TRBV4-3 and TRBJ1-2; TRBD1 is a possible D gene (6 bases). The V end was cut by 0 bases, the J end by 8 bases, with 16 bases between. Germline CDR1 and CDR2: LGHNA and YSLEER. This CDR3 comprises 15 residues.